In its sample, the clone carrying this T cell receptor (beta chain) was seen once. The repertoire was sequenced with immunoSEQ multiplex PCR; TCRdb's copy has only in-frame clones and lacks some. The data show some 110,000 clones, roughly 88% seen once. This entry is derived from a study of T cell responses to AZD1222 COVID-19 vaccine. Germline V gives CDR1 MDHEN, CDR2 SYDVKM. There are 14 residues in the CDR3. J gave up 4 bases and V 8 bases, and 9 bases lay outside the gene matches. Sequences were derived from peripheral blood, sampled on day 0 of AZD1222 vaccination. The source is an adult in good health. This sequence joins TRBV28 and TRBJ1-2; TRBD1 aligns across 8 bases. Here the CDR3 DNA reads TGTGCCAGCGCCCCGGACAGGGCCCTCTATGGCTACACCTTC. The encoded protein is CASAPDRALYGYTF.